This T cell receptor beta chain was identified during a study of tumor-infiltrating lymphocytes in glioblastoma multiforme. Study-wide results and limits: Unequal TCR RNA per T cell might skew measured clone sizes. The TCR and somatic mutation analysis included just one glioblastoma patient. T cells were not sorted into functional subsets.

Multiple V-beta primers and a C-beta primer amplified TCRB from RNA. Input was approximately 0.5 ug total RNA, reverse-transcribed with a C-beta primer. MiXCR, run by TCRdb on the multiplex PCR reads, gives a single entry per CDR3 protein. The data show some 32,000 distinct CDR3 sequences, approximately 60% seen once. V was clipped by 0 bases and J by 8 bases, with 7 bases between them. The CDR3 totals 12 residues. On this clonotype: Its antigen is still unknown.

The TCR originated in a male donor with glioblastoma. The source material was brain tumor tissue. The chain uses TRBV12-3 or TRBV12-4 and TRBJ1-1; D possibly corresponds to TRBD1 (5 bases). CDR3 nucleotide sequence: TGTGCCAGCAGTTTAGCGGGGCGGGAAGCTTTCTTT. This codes for CASSLAGREAFF.